This T cell receptor beta chain was found in a study of Graves' ophthalmopathy and Graves' hyperthyroidism. The length of the CDR3 is 16 residues. V shed 3 bases, J shed 1 base, and the junction held 6 bases outside the gene matches. The sample holds many counts of this clonotype. RNA transcripts were the template, and TCR beta CDR3 regions were amplified from them. After a first-round RT-PCR with HTBI primers, a second-round multiplex PCR was run. TCRdb analysed the multiplex PCR reads with MiXCR anew, one entry per CDR3 protein. The data show roughly 400,000 distinct CDR3 sequences, just over 15% seen once.

Sequenced sample: peripheral blood. The receptor was derived from a woman in her late teens or twenties with stable Graves' hyperthyroidism. V gene TRBV12-3 or TRBV12-4 combines with J gene TRBJ2-5; TRBD2 aligns across 9 bases. CDR3 sequence reads: CASSFIISGGQETQYF. CDR3 bases: TGTGCCAGCAGTTTCATTATTAGCGGGGGCCAAGAGACCCAGTACTTC.